The source of this T cell receptor (beta chain) is a study of T cell clonotyping in hematopoietic cell transplantation. As regards this clone: The antigen is undetermined.

Sequenced by immunoSEQ multiplex PCR; TCRdb stores in-frame clones only, minus some. The sample carries about 70,000 clones, roughly 94% recorded once. Study-wide results and caveats: After transplant, recipient diversity fell while pathologically expanded clonotypes grew through day 180. Few recipient clonotypes overlapped donors; over 97% were de novo at given depth. Without cell sorting, CD4 versus CD8 contributions remain unresolved.

The sample was peripheral blood mononuclear cells. This sequence originates from a man in his fifties or sixties in good health. Some clones in this sample may be carry-over from other donors' samples.

The CDR3 coding sequence is TGTGCCAGCAGCCCCACAGAGAACACTGAAGCTTTCTTT. Protein sequence: CASSPTENTEAFF. J is TRBJ1-1 and V is TRBV5-4; D remains ambiguous. The ends were cut back, 4 bases at V and 1 base at J, with 8 bases in the middle. Per the germline V gene, CDR1 is SGHNT and CDR2 is YYREEE (reference sequence). The CDR3 covers 13 residues. Together with reference TRBV5-4 and TRBJ1-1, the CDR3 gives the full variable domain: ETGVTQSPTHLIKTRGQQVTLRCSSQSGHNTVSWYQQALGQGPQFIFQYYREEENGRGNFPPRFSGLQFPNYSSELNVNALELDDSALYLCASSPTENTEAFFGQGTRLTVV.